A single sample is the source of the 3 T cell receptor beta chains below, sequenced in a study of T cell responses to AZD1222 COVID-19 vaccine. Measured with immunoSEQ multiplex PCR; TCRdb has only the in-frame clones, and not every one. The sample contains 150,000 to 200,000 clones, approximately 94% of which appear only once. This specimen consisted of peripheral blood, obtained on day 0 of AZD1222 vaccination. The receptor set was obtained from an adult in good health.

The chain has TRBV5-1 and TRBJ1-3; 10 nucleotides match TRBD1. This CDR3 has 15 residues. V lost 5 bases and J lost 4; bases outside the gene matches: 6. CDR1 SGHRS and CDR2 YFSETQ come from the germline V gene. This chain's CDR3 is CASRSGTGAGNTIYF. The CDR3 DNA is TGCGCCAGCAGGTCCGGGACAGGGGCAGGAAACACCATATATTTT.

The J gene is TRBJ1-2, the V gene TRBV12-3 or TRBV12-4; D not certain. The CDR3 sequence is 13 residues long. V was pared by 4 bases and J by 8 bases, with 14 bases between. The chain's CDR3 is CASSSPGRGGYTF. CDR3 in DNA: TGTGCCAGCAGTTCCCCGGGTCGCGGCGGCTACACCTTC.

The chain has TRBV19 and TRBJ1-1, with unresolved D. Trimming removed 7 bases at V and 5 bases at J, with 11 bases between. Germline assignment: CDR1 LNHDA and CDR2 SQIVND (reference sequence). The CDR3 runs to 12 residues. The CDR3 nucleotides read TGTGCCAGTAAGGCGGGGTGGACTGAAGCTTTCTTT. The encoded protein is CASKAGWTEAFF.